What follows is one T cell receptor beta chain and its context. Both 60 Vbeta primers and 13 Jbeta primers went into the PCR. TCRdb's table, derived via immunoSEQ multiplex PCR, lists solely in-frame clones and lacks some. The sample has roughly 180,000 clones; almost 85% are singletons. Germline lookup yields CDR1 MGHDK and CDR2 SYGVNS. Germline trimming cut 3 bases from V and 4 bases from J; bases unmatched to any gene: 13. The CDR3 totals 17 residues. The record originates from a study of cytomegalovirus exposure and HLA in healthy donors. The chain couples TRBV25-1 to TRBJ2-3; 7 nucleotides align to TRBD2. This receptor was identified in a girl aged 10-17 years in good health and CMV-seropositive. The sample consisted of PBMCs. CDR3 DNA sequence: TGTGCCAGCAGTGATGGGGGGGGGAAGGCAAAGGCAGATACGCAGTATTTT. It yields the protein CASSDGGGKAKADTQYF.